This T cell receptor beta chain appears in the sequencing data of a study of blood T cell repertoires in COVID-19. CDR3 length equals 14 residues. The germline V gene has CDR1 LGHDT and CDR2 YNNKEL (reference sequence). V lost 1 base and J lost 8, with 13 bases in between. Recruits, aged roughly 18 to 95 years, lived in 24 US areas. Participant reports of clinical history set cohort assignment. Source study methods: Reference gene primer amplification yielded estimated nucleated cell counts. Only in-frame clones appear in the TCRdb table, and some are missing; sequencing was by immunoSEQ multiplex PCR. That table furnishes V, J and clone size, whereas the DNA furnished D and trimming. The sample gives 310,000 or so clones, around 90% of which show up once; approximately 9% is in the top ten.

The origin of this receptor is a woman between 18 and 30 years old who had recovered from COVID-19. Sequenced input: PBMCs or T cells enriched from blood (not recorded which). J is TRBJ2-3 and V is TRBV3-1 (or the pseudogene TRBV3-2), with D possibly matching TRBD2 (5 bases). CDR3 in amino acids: CASSQGTLLVTQYF. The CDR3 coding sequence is TGTGCCAGCAGCCAAGGCACGTTACTAGTTACGCAGTATTTT.